This TCR beta chain appears in the sequencing data of a study of T cells in women clearing cervical HPV infection listed by TCRdb under 2018. About the study as a whole: The cases were some 25 women with histologically confirmed HPV16-related CIN3 or worse, and 2 of these cases were invasive cancers. The approximately 25 controls were women who cleared a single incident HPV16 infection within 12 months without developing precancer or cancer. Blood from cases was drawn at the visit where the lesion was first identified, while blood from controls was drawn once the infection was no longer detected. Among cases, blood sampling occurred a median of roughly 160 days after lesion detection, with an interquartile range of roughly 85 to 220 days. Because only a few women had HLA typing data, the possibility that HLA type acted as a confounder could not be ruled out. This exploratory proof-of-principle case-control study, nested within the Guanacaste HPV Natural History Study in Costa Rica, compared TCR repertoires among women with different cervical HPV16 outcomes. Cases were matched to controls by age within five years and by the year the sample was collected. Cases had a median age of almost 35 years and controls had a median age of 38, with no significant differences in baseline characteristics. The parent cohort enrolled over 8,500 women aged 18 or older in Guanacaste, Costa Rica, in about 1993 to 1994 and followed the women for around 7 years. Quality controls consisted of five blinded duplicates per group, for a total of 60 or so samples made up of roughly 50 participants and around ten replicates.

Worth noting for this clone: There is no known antigen for this receptor. The CDR3 end falls 3 residues outside the read, so it is completed with the germline J gene.

TCR beta CDR3 regions were amplified by multiplex PCR from an average of roughly 1,200 ng genomic DNA per sample using the immunoSEQ assay. To correct primer bias, the assay used a complete synthetic TCR repertoire to set an amplification baseline. The amplicons were sequenced using the Illumina platform. The paper's data handling went like this. Sequences were error-corrected by clustering with frequency ratios and a modified nearest-neighbor algorithm, then analyzed in the immunoSEQ Analyzer with IMGT gene definitions. At each rarefaction depth, TCR richness and evenness were averaged across 20 rarefaction repeats, and any sample with fewer sequences than the depth was left out. Relative abundances of V, D and J genes were compared between groups using Wilcoxon rank sum tests, with FDR correction applied. For the blinded duplicates, the intraclass correlation was over 95% for TCR richness and averaged about 76% across roughly 65 gene segments. This immuneACCESS table, as held by TCRdb, lists in-frame sequences with V and J called but not all clones. Of the missing ones, under half trace to an unresolved V gene in checked studies; the others have no known cause. The DNA gave D and trimming, while V, J and clone size come from that table. This sample's clone table shows over 30,000 clones. Approximately 6.6% of the sample rests with the top ten.

Here is what the overall study found, with its caveats: Because of the cross-sectional design, the study could not determine whether the associations came before infection or resulted from infection, and neither effector/memory subsets nor HPV-specific T cells were isolated. CIN3+ cases had significantly higher TCR repertoire richness than controls across sequencing depths, but evenness did not differ between the groups. TRBV6-7 relative abundance was lower in cases than in controls (about 0.099% versus 0.17%; Bonferroni P = 0.0008). By combining richness with V gene abundances, random forest classifiers separated cases from controls with an estimated AUC of about 0.86. Because T-cell numbers per sample were unknown, differences in richness could reflect varying T-cell content rather than repertoire biology.

Every participant had a single incident cervical HPV16 infection, and women with prevalent HPV16 infections were excluded. Cervical HPV DNA was detected with MY09/MY11 PCR, and genotyping was done by dot-blot hybridization. Fifteen mL of heparinized blood were centrifuged, and the buffy coat was split into aliquots, frozen at -30 degrees C, and then kept at -80 degrees C. QIAGEN kits were used to extract genomic DNA from the buffy coat specimens. In the germline V gene (reference sequence), CDR1 corresponds to LNHDA and CDR2 to SQIVND. The CDR3 covers 14 residues, taking in both the cysteine and the phenylalanine. The DNA shown is the part of the CDR3 that was read: 33 bases, in frame from base 1. Relative to germline, V is 4 bases shorter and J is 4 bases shorter, with 13 bases between their ends.

Sequenced sample: blood buffy coat. The chain employs TRBV19 and TRBJ1-2; possibly the D gene is TRBD1, per 6 matching bases. The TCR originated in a woman between 18 and 69 years old with a cervical HPV16 infection that either progressed to CIN3+ or cleared (not recorded which). Here the CDR3 is given as CASSSIDRPYGYTF. The sequenced part of the CDR3 DNA is TGTGCCAGTAGTAGTATCGACAGGCCCTATGGC.